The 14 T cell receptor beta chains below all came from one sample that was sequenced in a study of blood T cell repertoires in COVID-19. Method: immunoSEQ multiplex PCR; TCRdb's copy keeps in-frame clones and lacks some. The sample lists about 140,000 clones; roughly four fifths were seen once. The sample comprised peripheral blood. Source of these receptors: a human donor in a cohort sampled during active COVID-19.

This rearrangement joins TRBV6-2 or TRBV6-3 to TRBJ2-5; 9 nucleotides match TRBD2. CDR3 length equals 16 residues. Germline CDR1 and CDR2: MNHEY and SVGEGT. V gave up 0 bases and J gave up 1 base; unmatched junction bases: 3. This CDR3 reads CASSYSSGGLQETQYF. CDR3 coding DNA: TGTGCCAGCAGTTACTCTAGCGGGGGCCTCCAAGAGACCCAGTACTTC.

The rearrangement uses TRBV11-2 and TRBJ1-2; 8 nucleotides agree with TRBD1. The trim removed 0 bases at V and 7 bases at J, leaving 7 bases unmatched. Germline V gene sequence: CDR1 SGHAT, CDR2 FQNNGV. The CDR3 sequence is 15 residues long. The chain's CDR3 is CASSLENRGFTGYTF. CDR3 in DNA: TGTGCCAGCAGCTTAGAGAACAGGGGGTTTACTGGCTACACCTTC.

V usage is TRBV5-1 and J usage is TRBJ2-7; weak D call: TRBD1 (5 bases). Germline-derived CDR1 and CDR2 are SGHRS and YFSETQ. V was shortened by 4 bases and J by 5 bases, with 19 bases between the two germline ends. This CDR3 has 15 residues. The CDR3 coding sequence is TGCGCCAGCAGCCCAACAGGCGGCAGGTCCCACGAGCAGTACTTC. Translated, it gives CASSPTGGRSHEQYF.

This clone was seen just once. The DNA of the CDR3 is TGTGCCAGCAGCATACAGGGGGCCTATGGCTACACCTTC. Translation gives CASSIQGAYGYTF. V usage is TRBV5-4 and J usage is TRBJ1-2; TRBD1 aligns across 9 bases. This CDR3 is 13 amino acids long. Germline loops: CDR1 SGHNT, CDR2 YYREEE (reference sequence). V lost 4 bases to trimming and J lost 4 bases; unmatched junction nucleotides: 2.

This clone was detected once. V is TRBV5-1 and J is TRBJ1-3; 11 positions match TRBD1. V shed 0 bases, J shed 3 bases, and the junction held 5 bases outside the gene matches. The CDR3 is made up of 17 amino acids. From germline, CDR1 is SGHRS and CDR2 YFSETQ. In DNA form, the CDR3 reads TGCGCCAGCAGCTTGGAGCGGACAGGGGGCGTTGGAAACACCATATATTTT. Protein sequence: CASSLERTGGVGNTIYF.

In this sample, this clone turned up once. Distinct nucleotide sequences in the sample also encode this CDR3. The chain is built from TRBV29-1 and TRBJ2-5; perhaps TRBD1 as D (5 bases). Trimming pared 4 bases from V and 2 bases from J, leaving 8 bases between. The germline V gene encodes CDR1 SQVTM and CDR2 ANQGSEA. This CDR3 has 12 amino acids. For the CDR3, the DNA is TGCAGCGTTGGGGCAGGGCAAGAGACCCAGTACTTC. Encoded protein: CSVGAGQETQYF.

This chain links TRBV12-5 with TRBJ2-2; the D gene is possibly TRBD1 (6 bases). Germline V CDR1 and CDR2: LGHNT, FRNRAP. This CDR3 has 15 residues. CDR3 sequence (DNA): TGTGGGACGGCCAGGACAGTGATGAACACCGGGGAGCTGTTTTTT. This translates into CGTARTVMNTGELFF.

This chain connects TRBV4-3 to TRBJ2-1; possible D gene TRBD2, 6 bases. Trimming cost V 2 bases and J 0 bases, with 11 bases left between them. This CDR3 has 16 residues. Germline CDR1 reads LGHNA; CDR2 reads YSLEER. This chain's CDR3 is CASSQLIGSSYNEQFF. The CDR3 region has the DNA TGCGCCAGCAGCCAATTAATCGGGAGCTCCTACAATGAGCAGTTCTTC.

In DNA form, the CDR3 reads TGTGCCAGCAGCCCGGGACTAGCGGGGGGGCAAAACATTCAGTACTTC. This codes for CASSPGLAGGQNIQYF. The genes are TRBV7-2 and TRBJ2-4; 16 positions agree with TRBD2. The V segment lost 5 bases and the J segment 5 bases; nucleotides outside the gene matches: 3. In germline, CDR1 is SGHTA, CDR2 FQGNSA. The CDR3 length is 16 residues.

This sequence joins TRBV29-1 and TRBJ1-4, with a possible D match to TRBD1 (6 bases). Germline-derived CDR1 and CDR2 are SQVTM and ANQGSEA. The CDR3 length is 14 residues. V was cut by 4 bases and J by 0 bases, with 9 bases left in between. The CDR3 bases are TGCAGCGTTGGGCAGGGGACAACTAATGAAAAACTGTTTTTT. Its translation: CSVGQGTTNEKLFF.

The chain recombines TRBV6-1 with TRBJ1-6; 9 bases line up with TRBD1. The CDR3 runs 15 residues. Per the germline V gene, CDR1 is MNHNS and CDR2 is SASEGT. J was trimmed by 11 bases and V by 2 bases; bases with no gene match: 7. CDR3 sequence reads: CASSERDRVRPPLHF. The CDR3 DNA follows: TGTGCCAGCAGTGAAAGGGACAGGGTCAGGCCACCCCTCCACTTT.

CDR3 protein: CASLLAGVPYNEQFF. In DNA form, the CDR3 reads TGTGCCAGTCTACTAGCGGGGGTACCCTACAATGAGCAGTTCTTC. The V call is TRBV28, the J call TRBJ2-1, with TRBD2 identical over 11 bases. The V gene end was trimmed by 9 bases and the J gene end by 2 bases; junction bases not matched to a gene: 6. In germline, CDR1 is MDHEN, CDR2 SYDVKM. This CDR3 region has 15 residues.

The CDR3 loop is CASARGRRETQYF. In nucleotides, the CDR3 is TGTGCCAGCGCCAGGGGGCGAAGGGAGACCCAGTACTTC. The rearrangement uses TRBV7-3 and TRBJ2-5; 8 bases map to TRBD1. The CDR3 is 13 amino acids. Trimming cost V 8 bases and J 5 bases; bases outside gene matches: 7. CDR1 SGHTA and CDR2 FQGTGA come from the germline V gene.

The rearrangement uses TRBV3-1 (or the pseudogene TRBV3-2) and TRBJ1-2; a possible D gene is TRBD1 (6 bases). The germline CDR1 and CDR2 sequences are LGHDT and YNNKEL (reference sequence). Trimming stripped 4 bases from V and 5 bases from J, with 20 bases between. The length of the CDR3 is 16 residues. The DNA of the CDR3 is TGTGCCAGCAGCCCTTGGACAGCCCGCGAAGGGTATGGCTACACCTTC. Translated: CASSPWTAREGYGYTF.